The clone carrying this T cell receptor beta chain was seen only a few times. This sample is drawn from a study of CD8 T cells in ankylosing spondylitis. In TCRdb, the 5' RACE reads were re-called with MiXCR into one record per CDR3 protein. This table holds approximately 350,000 distinct CDR3 sequences, 20% to 25% found once. The V end lost 3 bases, the J end lost 9 bases, and 15 bases lay between the germline ends. The CDR3 length is 14 residues. Germline assignment: CDR1 MDHEN and CDR2 SYDVKM. The rearrangement joins TRBV28 to TRBJ2-1; D is possibly TRBD2 (7 bases). The receptor comes from a male donor with ankylosing spondylitis or in good health (not recorded which). The material sequenced was blood, either unsorted or a sorted T cell fraction (not recorded which). CDR3 DNA: TGTGCCAGCAGTTTTCCTGGGGGGGCCGGTGAGCAGTTCTTC. Translation gives CASSFPGGAGEQFF.